A single TCR beta chain is shown here with its context. Its antigen is undetermined. This entry belongs to a study of cytomegalovirus exposure and HLA in healthy donors. General observations from the study: Previously analyzed data showed that most TCR beta V segments were productive at a frequency of about 90% or about 30%. A later look showed TCR association rates differing by HLA locus, highest for DRB1 and lowest for HLA-C.

Researchers ran the PCR with 60 Vbeta and 13 Jbeta primers. Data came from immunoSEQ multiplex PCR; TCRdb stores just in-frame clones and leaves some out. The sample carries under 250,000 clones, around 81% recorded once. The CDR3 length is 16 residues. Unmatched junction bases numbered 9, after V lost 5 bases and J lost 6 bases. The germline gives CDR1 MNHNY, CDR2 SVGAGI (reference sequence). The chain combines TRBV6-6 with TRBJ2-1; 11 bases are a match to TRBD2. The TCR originated in a man aged 30 to 45 in good health and CMV-seronegative. Sequenced sample: PBMCs. CDR3: CASSTRLAGSPNEQFF. CDR3 sequence (DNA): TGTGCCAGCAGTACCCGACTAGCGGGATCTCCCAATGAGCAGTTCTTC.